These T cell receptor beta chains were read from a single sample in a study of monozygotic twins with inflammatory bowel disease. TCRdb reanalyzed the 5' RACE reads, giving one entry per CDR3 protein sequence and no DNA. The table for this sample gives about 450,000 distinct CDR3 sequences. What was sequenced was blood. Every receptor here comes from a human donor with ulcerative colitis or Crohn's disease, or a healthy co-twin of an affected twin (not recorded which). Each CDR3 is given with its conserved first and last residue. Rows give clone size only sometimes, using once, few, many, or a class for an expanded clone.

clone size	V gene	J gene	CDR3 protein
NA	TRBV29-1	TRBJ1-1	CSVRGTNTEAFF
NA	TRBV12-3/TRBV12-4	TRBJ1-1	CASSLLGMDRGEAFF
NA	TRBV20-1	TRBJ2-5	CSAGPAGLTQYF
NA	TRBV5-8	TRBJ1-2	CASSLHALGYTF
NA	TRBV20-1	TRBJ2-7	CSASGGTSLSYEQYF
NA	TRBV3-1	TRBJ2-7	CASSQRGSPAYEQYF
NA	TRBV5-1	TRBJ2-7	CASTAQGASEQYF
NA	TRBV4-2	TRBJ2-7	CASSQEAPRLAGHYEQYF
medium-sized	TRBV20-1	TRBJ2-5	CSAKGPYQETQYF
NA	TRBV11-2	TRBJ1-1	CASSLMGGARTEAFF
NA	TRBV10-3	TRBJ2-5	CAISEEGQGETQYF
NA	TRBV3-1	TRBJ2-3	CASSQSPQRTDTQYF
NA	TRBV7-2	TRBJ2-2	CASSLGVPGELFF
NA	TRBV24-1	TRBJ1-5	CATGSRGIGNQPQHF
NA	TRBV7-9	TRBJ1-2	CASSLAGSFYGYTF
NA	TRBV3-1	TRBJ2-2	CASSPTRTLAKANTGELFF
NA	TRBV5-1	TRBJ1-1	CASSFGQGHTEAFF
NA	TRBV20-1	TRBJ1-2	CSARPLNYGYTF
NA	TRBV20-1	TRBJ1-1	CSARGGRLEAFF
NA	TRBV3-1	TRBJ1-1	CASSRIDNGVSSATF
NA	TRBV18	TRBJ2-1	CASSPYGGDYNEQFF
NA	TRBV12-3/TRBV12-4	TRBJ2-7	CASSFWGITVNEQYF
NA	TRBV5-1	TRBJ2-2	CASSSGLAGAGELFF
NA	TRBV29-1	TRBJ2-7	CSAGRGPGDEQYF
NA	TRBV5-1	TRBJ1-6	CASSPEGGGSSPLHF
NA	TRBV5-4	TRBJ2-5	CASSSGGISRETQYF
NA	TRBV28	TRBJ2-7	CASSSPSGRYHEQYF
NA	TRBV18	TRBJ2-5	CASSRDLQETQYF
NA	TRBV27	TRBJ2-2	CASRGPTNTGELFF
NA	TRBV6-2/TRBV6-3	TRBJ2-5	CASSYSRVQETQYF
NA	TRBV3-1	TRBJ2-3	CASSHRGAVDTQYF
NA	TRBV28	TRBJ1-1	CATSTGTMTAFF
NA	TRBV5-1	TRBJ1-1	CASSYTGGMNTEAFF
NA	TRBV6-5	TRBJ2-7	CASRGGVSEQYF
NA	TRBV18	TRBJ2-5	CASSTWWEPETQYF
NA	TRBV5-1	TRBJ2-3	CASSFDTGGWTDTQYF
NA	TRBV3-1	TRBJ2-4	CASSQVASAGKNIQYF
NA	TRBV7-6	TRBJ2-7	CASSFGVGTDDYEQYF
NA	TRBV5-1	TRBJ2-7	CASSLGIGYYYEQYF
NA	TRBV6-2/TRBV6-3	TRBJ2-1	CASSYHRGSLAGVVSYNEQFF
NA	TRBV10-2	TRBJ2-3	CASRIADTQYF
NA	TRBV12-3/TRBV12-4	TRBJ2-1	CASSGGLAGGSNEQFF
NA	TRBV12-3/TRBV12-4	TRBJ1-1	CASSSFVTVAFF
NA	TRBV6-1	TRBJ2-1	CASSEGSAGPGEQFF
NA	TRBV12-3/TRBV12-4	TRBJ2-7	CASNPGLQTYEQYF
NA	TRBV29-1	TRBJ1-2	CSAPKQGQSPYGYTF
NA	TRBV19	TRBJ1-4	CASRSTGTRNEKLFF
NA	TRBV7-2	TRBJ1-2	CASSPSGRGDGYTF
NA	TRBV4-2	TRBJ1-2	CASSQDWTGFNGYTF
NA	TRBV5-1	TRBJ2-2	CASSLEWANTGELFF
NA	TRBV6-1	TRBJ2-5	CASSENRGGETQYF